These 7 T cell receptor beta chains originate from one sample sequenced in a study of blood T cell repertoires in COVID-19. Sequenced by immunoSEQ multiplex PCR; TCRdb stores in-frame clones only, minus some. This sample has about 230,000 clones; roughly nine tenths occur once, and the top ten carry roughly 4%. Source material: PBMCs or T cells enriched from blood (not recorded which). The receptors stem from a woman aged 25-40 years with acute COVID-19.

The V gene is TRBV5-6, the J gene TRBJ1-2; 8 positions agree with TRBD1. Germline V lookup: CDR1 SGHDT, CDR2 YYEEEE. This CDR3 comprises 16 residues. The V and J ends lost 4 bases and 3 bases, in that order; junction bases with no gene match: 11. CDR3 sequence: CASSILGQGEDYGYTF. CDR3 nucleotide sequence: TGTGCCAGCAGCATCTTAGGACAGGGTGAGGACTATGGCTACACCTTC.

The rearrangement uses TRBV7-8 and TRBJ1-2; D is ambiguous. Germline lookup yields CDR1 SGHVS and CDR2 FQNEAQ. V lost 4 bases, J lost 1 base, and 10 bases lay in between. The CDR3 has 14 amino acids. The CDR3 reads CASSSSDFNYGYTF. As DNA, the CDR3 is TGTGCCAGCAGCTCCAGCGATTTTAACTATGGCTACACCTTC. The whole variable domain, filled in from reference TRBV7-8 and TRBJ1-2, reads GAGVSQSPRYKVAKRGQDVALRCDPISGHVSLFWYQQALGQGPEFLTYFQNEAQLDKSGLPSDRFFAERPEGSVSTLKIQRTQQEDSAVYLCASSSSDFNYGYTFGSGTRLTVV.

The chain carries TRBV4-1 and TRBJ2-7; maybe TRBD1 (6 bases). Germline V CDR1 and CDR2: MGHRA, YSYEKL. This CDR3 spans 15 amino acids. The ends were cut back, 3 bases at V and 1 base at J, with 13 bases in the middle. The CDR3 here is CASSQGATRSYEQYF. The CDR3 DNA reads TGCGCCAGCAGCCAGGGGGCGACGAGGTCCTACGAGCAGTACTTC.

The rearrangement links TRBV15 to TRBJ1-4; tentative D call: TRBD1 (5 bases). Trimming shortened V by 0 bases and J by 8 bases, and 13 bases separated the two germline ends. CDR1 and CDR2 (germline): LNHNV, YYDKDF (reference sequence). The CDR3 is made up of 15 amino acids. The CDR3 sequence is CATSRDSGTLEKLFF. The DNA of the CDR3 is TGTGCCACCAGCAGAGATTCAGGGACTTTAGAAAAACTGTTTTTT.

V gene TRBV28 combines with J gene TRBJ1-2, with D perhaps TRBD1 (6 bases). This CDR3 has 14 residues. Germline V gene lookup returns CDR1 MDHEN and CDR2 SYDVKM. The V end was cut by 2 bases, the J end by 0 bases, with 7 bases between. The CDR3 DNA sequence: TGTGCCAGCAGTTTAGGGACAACTAACTATGGCTACACCTTC. Translation gives CASSLGTTNYGYTF.

The V gene is TRBV5-1, the J gene TRBJ1-6; 9 nucleotides line up with TRBD1. This CDR3 comprises 17 residues. CDR1 is SGHRS, CDR2 YFSETQ, per germline. V trimming: 0 bases; J trimming: 5 bases; junction bases outside the gene matches: 6. CDR3: CASSLAWTGDNNSPLHF. The CDR3 DNA reads as TGCGCCAGCAGCTTGGCCTGGACAGGGGACAATAATTCACCCCTCCACTTT.

V and J are TRBV12-1 and TRBJ2-7; no DNA check was done on the table's D call, TRBD1. TRBV12-1 is labeled a pseudogene. This CDR3 comprises 13 residues. CDR3 loop: CASSLTGFREQYF. CDR3 coding DNA: TGTGCCAGCAGCTTGACAGGGTTTCGCGAGCAGTACTTC.